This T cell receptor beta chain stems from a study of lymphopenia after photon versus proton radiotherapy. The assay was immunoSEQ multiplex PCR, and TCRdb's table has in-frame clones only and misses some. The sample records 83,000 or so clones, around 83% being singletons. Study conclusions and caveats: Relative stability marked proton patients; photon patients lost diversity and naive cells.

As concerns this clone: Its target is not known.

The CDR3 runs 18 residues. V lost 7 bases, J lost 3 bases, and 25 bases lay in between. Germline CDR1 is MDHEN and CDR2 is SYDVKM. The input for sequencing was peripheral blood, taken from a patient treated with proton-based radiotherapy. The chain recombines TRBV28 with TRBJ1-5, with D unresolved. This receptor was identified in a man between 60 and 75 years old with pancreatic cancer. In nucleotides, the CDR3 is TGTGCCAGCACTACTTTATATAGGCCTGGAGGACTCAATCAGCCCCAGCATTTT. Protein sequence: CASTTLYRPGGLNQPQHF. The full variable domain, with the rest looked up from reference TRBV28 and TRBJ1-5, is DVKVTQSSRYLVKRTGEKVFLECVQDMDHENMFWYRQDPGLGLRLIYFSYDVKMKEKGDIPEGYSVSREKKERFSLILESASTNQTSMYLCASTTLYRPGGLNQPQHFGDGTRLSIL.